This T cell receptor beta chain is from a study of cytomegalovirus exposure and HLA in healthy donors. Study conclusions and caveats: Presence/absence analyses assumed roughly uniform sequencing depth across donors. Another analysis was done later, and it associated approximately 17,000 TCR beta sequences with HLA alleles at 0.05 false discovery rate. Earlier analysis looked at TCR beta V segments, and most were productive about 87% or about 30% of the time. Most TCR sequences showed up rarely, but some public TCRs showed up in many donors.

The length of the CDR3 is 15 residues. V was pared by 0 bases and J by 3 bases, with 12 bases between. Germline V lookup: CDR1 SGHDT, CDR2 YYEEEE. As for this clone: Its antigen is undetermined.

60 Vbeta and 13 Jbeta primers were used in PCR. Libraries were prepared by immunoSEQ multiplex PCR; TCRdb keeps only in-frame clonotypes and omits some of them. In all, the sample yields 68,000 or so clones. This clonotype was obtained from a boy aged 10-17 years in good health and CMV-seronegative. Specimen: PBMCs. V gene TRBV5-6 combines with J gene TRBJ1-1; D might be TRBD1 (5 bases). CDR3 amino acids: CASSLGTHLDTEAFF. The CDR3 DNA follows: TGTGCCAGCAGCTTGGGGACACACTTGGACACTGAAGCTTTCTTT.